This is a list of T cell receptor beta chains from one sample in a study of blood T cells in healthy people across ages. TCRdb re-derived calls from the 5' RACE reads in MiXCR, one entry per CDR3 protein. The sample has hundreds of thousands of distinct CDR3 sequences, more than 25% seen once. The source material was blood. All receptors come from a woman over 75 in good health. The CDR3 runs from the conserved cysteine through the conserved F or W.

TRBV10-1	17	TRBJ2-5	CASSEGTPPHFSETQYF
TRBV5-1	14	TRBJ2-5	CASSSGLYLETQYF
TRBV7-2	15	TRBJ1-2	CASSLGVGAGYGYTF
TRBV6-2/TRBV6-3	14	TRBJ1-6	CASRATGSLSPRHF
TRBV7-2	16	TRBJ2-1	CASSLGGLAGHDEQFF
TRBV7-9	13	TRBJ2-1	CASSLADYNEQFF
TRBV28	17	TRBJ2-4	CASRSPGGGGTKNIQYF
TRBV2	11	TRBJ2-1	CASESQNEQFF
TRBV20-1	14	TRBJ2-1	CSAWPGTSGNEQFF
TRBV6-5	16	TRBJ1-5	CASSLRFTRDNQPQHF
TRBV5-1	14	TRBJ2-3	CTNRKQGATDTQYF
TRBV2	12	TRBJ1-1	CASSKAGSEAFF
TRBV5-1	13	TRBJ1-2	CASSLDGVDGYTF
TRBV20-1	10	TRBJ2-5	CSAVGETQYF
TRBV12-3/TRBV12-4	13	TRBJ2-1	CASSFMVSGEQFF
TRBV5-5	18	TRBJ1-6	CASNPRDRGRRGNSPLHF
TRBV4-2	17	TRBJ2-5	CASSRVGTSGGVETQYF
TRBV7-2	16	TRBJ2-6	CASSLDRVRGANVLTF
TRBV7-9	12	TRBJ1-1	CASSDPTTEAFF
TRBV5-1	16	TRBJ2-2	CASSLGAGASGGERFF
TRBV5-1	14	TRBJ2-1	CASSLGFSYNEQFF
TRBV18	13	TRBJ1-1	CASSPNGQTEAFF
TRBV6-2/TRBV6-3	16	TRBJ1-5	CASTPGQGSVAQPQHF
TRBV6-9	13	TRBJ2-5	CASSLLVEETQYF
TRBV28	14	TRBJ2-7	CASSLRGGRYEQYF
TRBV5-1	16	TRBJ2-3	CASSLLGGRVTDTQYF
TRBV10-1	14	TRBJ2-1	CASSETGSYNEQFF
TRBV19	13	TRBJ1-5	CASSIQPSMPQHF
TRBV5-1	19	TRBJ2-1	CASSFEPLRLAGGRDEQFF
TRBV7-9	14	TRBJ2-7	CASSSQGRAGEQYF
TRBV11-3	17	TRBJ2-5	CASSLGQGIRYQETQYF
TRBV6-2/TRBV6-3	13	TRBJ1-5	CAPKGVVGQPQHF
TRBV18	18	TRBJ2-1	CASSPPTTGLFQSSEQFF
TRBV3-1	15	TRBJ1-2	CASSEGQAGPFGYTF
TRBV12-3/TRBV12-4	12	TRBJ2-3	CASQPRGDTQYF
TRBV3-1	16	TRBJ2-1	CASSQDPALSYNEQFF
TRBV23-1	15	TRBJ2-3	CASSQGTALTDTQYF
TRBV25-1	12	TRBJ2-1	CASRARGNEQFF
TRBV7-9	16	TRBJ2-7	CASSPIPSGGAVEQYF
TRBV10-2	10	TRBJ2-1	CASRETEQFF
TRBV7-2	16	TRBJ2-1	CASSLSGTHSYNEQFF
TRBV15	16	TRBJ2-3	CATSRASGGATDTQYF
TRBV6-5	13	TRBJ2-7	CASSYERGRAQYF
TRBV7-3	13	TRBJ1-1	CASSLNRAAEAFF
TRBV30	15	TRBJ1-2	CAWSMGELANYGYTF
TRBV7-2	15	TRBJ2-3	CASSPSGVGTDTQYF
TRBV7-2	20	TRBJ2-5	CACSSAVRASGVIRGETQYF
TRBV7-2	12	TRBJ1-1	CAGSPPGTEAFF
TRBV7-8	17	TRBJ2-6	CASSSGQGNSGANVLTF
TRBV15	14	TRBJ2-1	CATSRDVSRNEQFF
TRBV2	16	TRBJ2-5	CASSEALGGGLKTQYF
TRBV13	14	TRBJ1-2	CASSLGLLGDGYTF
TRBV12-3/TRBV12-4	14	TRBJ1-2	CASSFRVSPTGYTF